This entry lists 24 T cell receptor beta chains sequenced from one sample in a study of T cell responses to AZD1222 COVID-19 vaccine. Produced via immunoSEQ multiplex PCR; TCRdb's table is partial and in-frame only. This table holds about 55,000 clones, approximately 88% found once. The sample was peripheral blood, taken on day 0 of AZD1222 vaccination. These receptors were collected from an adult in good health.

This clone was picked up one time. The chain uses TRBV7-8 and TRBJ2-7; 8 bases line up with TRBD1. V dropped 3 bases and J dropped 4; count of bases not matched to a gene: 2. Germline V CDR1 and CDR2: SGHVS, FQNEAQ. CDR3 length: 13 residues. In nucleotides, the CDR3 is TGTGCCAGCAGCTTTGGACAGGGTTACGAGCAGTACTTC. Its translation: CASSFGQGYEQYF.

J is TRBJ1-6 and V is TRBV6-5, with 12 bases that match TRBD1. Per germline, CDR1 MNHEY and CDR2 SVGAGI. The CDR3 covers 15 residues. After removal of 5 bases from V and 10 bases from J, the junction contained 6 bases not matched to a gene. CDR3 amino acids: CASSPGGTGGSPLHF. The CDR3 DNA reads TGTGCCAGCAGTCCAGGGGGGACAGGGGGCTCACCCCTCCACTTT.

CDR3 nucleotides: TGTGCCACCAGCAGAGGTTACAATGAGCAGTTCTTC. Its translation: CATSRGYNEQFF. The genes are TRBV15 and TRBJ2-1; D is undetermined. Germline CDR1 and CDR2: LNHNV and YYDKDF (reference sequence). The CDR3 consists of 12 residues. The V end lost 1 base, the J end lost 4 bases, and 2 bases lay between the germline ends.

The chain uses TRBV27 and TRBJ1-4; a possible D gene is TRBD1 (5 bases). This CDR3 comprises 16 residues. Trimming removed 5 bases from V and 7 bases from J, with 20 bases in between. The germline CDR1 and CDR2 sequences are MNHEY and SMNVEV (reference sequence). The CDR3 DNA is TGTGCCAGCAGTCCCTCCCCGGCACAGGCTCGTGAAAAACTGTTTTTT. It yields the protein CASSPSPAQAREKLFF.

In its sample, this clone was seen once. The chain has TRBV7-8 and TRBJ1-5; no reliable D call. V was pared by 4 bases and J by 1 base, with 8 bases between. The CDR3 consists of 14 residues. Germline V gene lookup returns CDR1 SGHVS and CDR2 FQNEAQ. CDR3 nucleotides: TGTGCCAGCAGCTCAGACTCAAGCAATCAGCCCCAGCATTTT. It specifies CASSSDSSNQPQHF. The variable domain in full, completed from reference TRBV7-8 and TRBJ1-5, reads GAGVSQSPRYKVAKRGQDVALRCDPISGHVSLFWYQQALGQGPEFLTYFQNEAQLDKSGLPSDRFFAERPEGSVSTLKIQRTQQEDSAVYLCASSSDSSNQPQHFGDGTRLSIL.

The chain has TRBV7-6 and TRBJ2-3; 8 bases align to TRBD1. This CDR3 has 16 residues. V trimming: 5 bases; J trimming: 1 base; junction bases outside the gene matches: 8. Germline V lookup: CDR1 SGHVS, CDR2 FNYEAQ. The CDR3 is CASSSLPGQGTDTQYF. The CDR3 nucleotides read TGTGCCAGCAGCAGTTTGCCGGGACAGGGCACAGATACGCAGTATTTT.

The V gene is TRBV2, the J gene TRBJ1-2; tentatively, D is TRBD1 (6 bases). Trimming left V 5 bases short and J 4 bases short, with 11 bases between. There are 13 residues in the CDR3. CDR1 and CDR2 from the germline V gene are SNHLY and FYNNEI. The CDR3 DNA reads as TGTGCCAGCAGTCTACAGGGACCCTATGGCTACACCTTC. It yields the protein CASSLQGPYGYTF.

The V call is TRBV25-1, the J call TRBJ2-7; 8 nucleotides agree with TRBD2. Germline V gene lookup returns CDR1 MGHDK and CDR2 SYGVNS. The CDR3 consists of 18 residues. The trim removed 1 base at V and 2 bases at J, leaving 13 bases unmatched. The DNA of the CDR3 is TGTGCCAGCAGTGAATCGGGACTAGGAGCTTTCGGTACCTACGAGCAGTACTTC. This encodes CASSESGLGAFGTYEQYF.

The V gene is TRBV11-3, the J gene TRBJ2-5, with TRBD2 matching over 7 bases. The CDR3 extends over 14 amino acids. Germline V lookup: CDR1 SGHNT, CDR2 YENEEA. V shed 3 bases, J shed 1 base, and the junction held 2 bases outside the gene matches. CDR3 loop: CASSLGGTQETQYF. CDR3 coding DNA: TGTGCCAGCAGCTTGGGGGGGACCCAAGAGACCCAGTACTTC.

CDR3: CACQNQGNTEAFF. The CDR3 region has the DNA TGTGCCTGCCAGAACCAGGGGAACACTGAAGCTTTCTTT. This chain links TRBV30 with TRBJ1-1, with D tentatively TRBD1 (5 bases). This CDR3 contains 13 residues. Germline CDR1 GTSNPN, CDR2 SVGIG (reference sequence). Trimming removed 6 bases at V and 1 base at J, with 12 bases between.

The chain recombines TRBV19 with TRBJ1-2; 10 nucleotides align to TRBD1. The V segment lost 4 bases and the J segment 4 bases; nucleotides outside the gene matches: 9. Germline CDR1 and CDR2: LNHDA and SQIVND (reference sequence). The CDR3 length is 16 residues. DNA of the CDR3: TGTGCCAGTAGTACTCACAGGGACAGGGGATTCTATGGCTACACCTTC. Amino acid sequence: CASSTHRDRGFYGYTF.

The chain couples TRBV5-8 to TRBJ2-5, with D perhaps matching TRBD1 (5 bases). Trimming took off 1 base at V and 3 bases at J, with 13 bases between the two ends. Germline V lookup: CDR1 SGHTS, CDR2 YDEGEE. CDR3 length: 15 amino acids. For the CDR3, the DNA is TGTGCCAGCAGCTTGTTGCCAGGGCTAGAAGAGACCCAGTACTTC. Its protein is CASSLLPGLEETQYF.

The chain carries TRBV5-1 and TRBJ2-7; the match to TRBD2 covers 10 bases. The CDR3 is 15 amino acids. J gave up 0 bases and V 4 bases, and 4 bases lay outside the gene matches. Germline CDR1 reads SGHRS; CDR2 reads YFSETQ. Here the CDR3 DNA reads TGCGCCAGCAGCATCTTAGCGGGAGGCTCCTACGAGCAGTACTTC. It yields the protein CASSILAGGSYEQYF.

The rearrangement joins TRBV2 to TRBJ2-5; TRBD1 aligns across 12 bases. The V gene end was trimmed by 8 bases and the J gene end by 5 bases; junction bases not matched to a gene: 6. The CDR3 contains 14 residues. CDR1 and CDR2 (germline): SNHLY, FYNNEI. CDR3 sequence (DNA): TGTGCCAGCCTCCGGGACAGGGGGCTGGAGACCCAGTACTTC. Translation: CASLRDRGLETQYF.

The chain is built from TRBV7-8 and TRBJ2-1; 14 nucleotides line up with TRBD2. The CDR3 totals 15 residues. Germline trimming cut 5 bases from V and 7 bases from J; bases unmatched to any gene: 4. CDR1 and CDR2 (germline): SGHVS, FQNEAQ. The CDR3 DNA follows: TGTGCCAGCAGCAACCGGACTAGCGGGAGGAATGAGCAGTTCTTC. It codes for CASSNRTSGRNEQFF.

This chain links TRBV27 with TRBJ2-5; TRBD2 matches at 13 bases. Germline lookup yields CDR1 MNHEY and CDR2 SMNVEV (reference sequence). J gave up 4 bases and V 5 bases, and 4 bases lay outside the gene matches. The length of the CDR3 is 15 residues. The CDR3 DNA reads TGTGCCAGCAGTCCTCGGACTAGCGGGAGAGAGACCCAGTACTTC. Protein sequence: CASSPRTSGRETQYF.

V and J are TRBV27 and TRBJ2-7; D is perhaps TRBD1 (6 bases). V was pared by 5 bases and J by 3 bases, with 11 bases between. The CDR3 sequence is 13 residues long. Germline CDR1 and CDR2: MNHEY and SMNVEV (reference sequence). The CDR3 nucleotides read TGTGCCAGCAGTCCAGGGGTCCTCTACGAGCAGTACTTC. Its protein product is CASSPGVLYEQYF.

V is TRBV5-1 and J is TRBJ2-2, with 7 bases matching TRBD2. Germline V CDR1 and CDR2: SGHRS, YFSETQ. After removal of 2 bases from V and 2 bases from J, the junction contained 12 bases not matched to a gene. CDR3 size: 18 residues. The CDR3 spells CASSLPVGGSGNTGELFF. CDR3 in DNA: TGCGCCAGCAGCTTACCGGTGGGAGGGAGCGGAAACACCGGGGAGCTGTTTTTT.

A note on this clone: An end of the junction differs from the germline gene, which may be a read error. The rearrangement joins TRBV24-1 to TRBJ1-5, with D uncertain. Germline V gives CDR1 KGHDR, CDR2 SFDVKD. CDR3 length: 13 residues. CDR3 bases: TGTGCCACTAGTGGACGGACGAATCAGCCCCAGCATTTT. Protein product: CATSGRTNQPQHF.

J is TRBJ1-3 and V is TRBV4-2; possible D gene TRBD1, 6 bases. Trimming took off 2 bases at V and 4 bases at J, with 12 bases between the two ends. Germline assignment: CDR1 LGHNA and CDR2 YNFKEQ. The CDR3 length is 15 residues. The CDR3 sequence: CASSQPNTGGNTIYF. CDR3 coding DNA: TGTGCCAGCAGCCAACCGAATACAGGGGGAAACACCATATATTTT.

This chain uses TRBV12-3 or TRBV12-4 with TRBJ1-1; D is uncertain. The V gene lost 7 bases and the J gene lost 7 bases, with 10 bases spanning the gap. The CDR3 spans 11 residues. The CDR3 is CASTRRGEAFF. CDR3 bases: TGTGCCAGCACTCGAAGAGGTGAAGCTTTCTTT.

This clone was detected a few times. The genes are TRBV27 and TRBJ2-3, with 8 bases fitting TRBD2. The CDR3 has 14 amino acids. CDR1 is MNHEY and CDR2 is SMNVEV in the germline V gene (reference sequence). V dropped 5 bases and J dropped 7; count of bases not matched to a gene: 8. The CDR3 is CASSQLAAGNTQYF. CDR3 nucleotides: TGTGCCAGCAGTCAACTAGCGGCCGGGAATACGCAGTATTTT.

The chain employs TRBV9 and TRBJ2-7; D ambiguous. Germline V CDR1 and CDR2: SGDLS, YYNGEE. The CDR3 is 14 residues long. The V end lost 1 base, the J end lost 2 bases, and 10 bases lay between the germline ends. CDR3 in amino acids: CASSVLPEAYEQYF. The CDR3 bases are TGTGCCAGCAGCGTACTCCCCGAGGCCTACGAGCAGTACTTC.

The rearrangement uses TRBV7-3 and TRBJ2-1; 10 positions match TRBD2. Losses at the gene ends were 4 bases for V and 5 bases for J; bases not matched to a gene: 11. CDR1 and CDR2 (germline): SGHTA, FQGTGA. This CDR3 has 17 residues. The CDR3 reads CASSSQTTSGLNNEQFF. The CDR3 DNA reads TGTGCCAGCAGCTCTCAAACGACTAGCGGGTTGAACAATGAGCAGTTCTTC. The full variable domain, with the rest looked up from reference TRBV7-3 and TRBJ2-1, is GAGVSQTPSNKVTEKGKYVELRCDPISGHTALYWYRQSLGQGPEFLIYFQGTGAADDSGLPNDRFFAVRPEGSVSTLKIQRTERGDSAVYLCASSSQTTSGLNNEQFFGPGTRLTVL.